What follows are 29 T cell receptor beta chains derived from one specimen sequenced in a study of cytomegalovirus exposure and HLA in healthy donors. Primers for the PCR totalled 60 Vbeta and 13 Jbeta. Profiling relied on immunoSEQ multiplex PCR, and the TCRdb table lists in-frame clones only, not all of them. The sample has about 150,000 clones; about 80% are singletons. Sequenced material: PBMCs. Receptors originate from a man younger than 45 in good health and CMV-seropositive.

This clone was detected only once. V is TRBV7-9 and J is TRBJ2-2, with a tentative D call TRBD1 (5 bases). Germline V CDR1 and CDR2: SEHNR, FQNEAQ (reference sequence). The CDR3 extends over 16 amino acids. Trimming stripped 3 bases from V and 4 bases from J, with 15 bases between. The CDR3 coding sequence is TGTGCCAGCAGCTTCGATCCAGGGTGGGGCACCGGGGAGCTGTTTTTT. The encoded protein is CASSFDPGWGTGELFF.

This clone was counted once. The V gene is TRBV30, the J gene TRBJ1-1; D gene unclear. V dropped 0 bases and J dropped 1 base, with 9 bases sitting between them. This CDR3 has 14 residues. The germline V gene has CDR1 GTSNPN and CDR2 SVGIG (reference sequence). This CDR3 reads CAWSVLGGNTEAFF. CDR3 nucleotides: TGTGCCTGGAGTGTACTGGGAGGGAACACTGAAGCTTTCTTT.

The chain employs TRBV5-4 and TRBJ2-7; TRBD1 matches at 8 bases. The CDR3 spans 16 residues. CDR1 is SGHNT, CDR2 YYREEE, per germline (reference sequence). Losses at the gene ends were 4 bases for V and 4 bases for J; bases not matched to a gene: 13. As DNA, the CDR3 is TGTGCCAGCAGCCGGGGAACAGGGGGTACTTCATACGAGCAGTACTTC. It is translated as CASSRGTGGTSYEQYF.

This clone was observed a few times. V is TRBV6-5 and J is TRBJ2-5; 7 bases match TRBD2. In germline, CDR1 is MNHEY, CDR2 SVGAGI. V lost 4 bases to trimming and J lost 11 bases; unmatched junction nucleotides: 10. The CDR3 is made up of 13 amino acids. The CDR3 sequence is CASSFTSDLRQYF. In nucleotides, the CDR3 is TGTGCCAGCAGTTTTACTAGCGACCTAAGGCAGTACTTC.

This chain joins TRBV2 and TRBJ1-1, with D tentatively TRBD1 (6 bases). Germline V gene sequence: CDR1 SNHLY, CDR2 FYNNEI. Trimming cost V 11 bases and J 0 bases, with 16 bases left between them. This CDR3 is 14 amino acids long. In DNA, the CDR3 is TGTGCCTACTTCAAGGGGGTAATGAACACTGAAGCTTTCTTT. Protein product: CAYFKGVMNTEAFF. Variable domain in full (rest from reference TRBV2 and TRBJ1-1): EPEVTQTPSHQVTQMGQEVILRCVPISNHLYFYWYRQILGQKVEFLVSFYNNEISEKSEIFDDQFSVERPDGSNFTLKIRSTKLEDSAMYFCAYFKGVMNTEAFFGQGTRLTVV.

This clone was picked up one time. One junction end does not reproduce the germline sequence, and a read error may be involved. This chain connects TRBV19 to TRBJ1-1; TRBD1 matches 7 bases. Germline V gene lookup returns CDR1 LNHDA and CDR2 SQIVND (reference sequence). The CDR3 has 15 residues. For the CDR3, the DNA is TGTGCCAGTAGTATAGAGGAGGGGGCGGACACTGAAACTTTCTTT. As protein: CASSIEEGADTETFF.

This chain connects TRBV14 to TRBJ2-2; 7 bases are a match to TRBD2. V was pared by 4 bases and J by 0 bases, with 8 bases of the junction left unmatched. CDR1 and CDR2 (germline): SGHDN, FVKESK. CDR3 length: 17 amino acids. In DNA, the CDR3 is TGTGCCAGCAGCCCGGGAAGAGGGAGGGCGAACACCGGGGAGCTGTTTTTT. Translation gives CASSPGRGRANTGELFF.

Here the CDR3 DNA reads TGCGCCAGCAGCCTCGGGACTTCTTCCTACAATGAGCAGTTCTTC. As protein: CASSLGTSSYNEQFF. The chain has TRBV4-1 and TRBJ2-1; tentative D call: TRBD2 (6 bases). This CDR3 comprises 15 residues. Per the germline V gene, CDR1 is MGHRA and CDR2 is YSYEKL. The ends were cut back, 4 bases at V and 1 base at J, with 11 bases in the middle.

This chain joins TRBV5-1 and TRBJ1-1, with TRBD1 identical over 9 bases. This CDR3 is 15 amino acids long. The junction had 4 bases not matched to a gene; V was cut back by 4 bases and J by 0 bases. Germline V gene lookup returns CDR1 SGHRS and CDR2 YFSETQ. The CDR3, as DNA: TGCGCCAGCAGCACAGGACAGGGGATGAACACTGAAGCTTTCTTT. It translates to CASSTGQGMNTEAFF.

The chain recombines TRBV5-1 with TRBJ2-3; D remains ambiguous. This CDR3 is 11 amino acids long. V lost 0 bases and J 6 bases, leaving 2 bases between the germline ends. Germline loops: CDR1 SGHRS, CDR2 YFSETQ. CDR3 sequence reads: CASSLADTQYF. The DNA for the CDR3 is TGCGCCAGCAGCTTGGCGGATACGCAGTATTTT.

CDR3 sequence reads: CASSVTEAREAFF. The CDR3 DNA is TGTGCCAGCAGCGTGACAGAAGCAAGAGAAGCTTTCTTT. The V call is TRBV7-9, the J call TRBJ1-1; a weak D match, TRBD1 (5 bases). V lost 5 bases and J lost 8, with 15 bases in between. The CDR3 is 13 residues long. Per the germline V gene, CDR1 is SEHNR and CDR2 is FQNEAQ (reference sequence).

The chain carries TRBV7-2 and TRBJ2-3; D gene ambiguous. V lost 4 bases and J 0 bases, leaving 8 bases between the germline ends. Looked up from germline, CDR1 is SGHTA and CDR2 is FQGNSA. The CDR3 length is 14 residues. The CDR3 nucleotides are TGTGCCAGCAGCTGGTCTACTAGCACAGATACGCAGTATTTT. It specifies CASSWSTSTDTQYF. Complete variable domain (other parts from reference TRBV7-2 and TRBJ2-3): GAGVSQSPSNKVTEKGKDVELRCDPISGHTALYWYRQSLGQGLEFLIYFQGNSAPDKSGLPSDRFSAERTGGSVSTLTIQRTQQEDSAVYLCASSWSTSTDTQYFGPGTRLTVL.

The chain recombines TRBV27 with TRBJ1-5; unclear D gene. Germline lookup yields CDR1 MNHEY and CDR2 SMNVEV (reference sequence). Trimming took 2 bases from V and 3 from J, leaving 8 bases between them. The CDR3 totals 14 residues. This chain's CDR3 is CASSLQHPNQPQHF. CDR3 DNA: TGTGCCAGCAGTTTACAACACCCCAATCAGCCCCAGCATTTT.

The V call is TRBV6-6, the J call TRBJ2-3; 8 bases match TRBD2. Unmatched junction bases numbered 7, after V lost 2 bases and J lost 6 bases. Germline V gene lookup returns CDR1 MNHNY and CDR2 SVGAGI (reference sequence). The CDR3 contains 15 residues. Written as DNA, the CDR3 is TGTGCCAGCAGTTACGGTTTTGGCGGGGGGGATACGCAGTATTTT. It specifies CASSYGFGGGDTQYF.

The CDR3 spells CAISEAGQGRNTEAFF. Here the CDR3 DNA reads TGTGCCATCAGTGAGGCAGGACAGGGTCGAAACACTGAAGCTTTCTTT. The chain couples TRBV10-3 to TRBJ1-1, with 8 positions matching TRBD1. Trimming cost V 2 bases and J 2 bases; bases outside gene matches: 7. This CDR3 comprises 16 residues. The germline V gene has CDR1 ENHRY and CDR2 SYGVKD.

The V gene is TRBV5-8, the J gene TRBJ2-7; D gene uncertain. Germline loops: CDR1 SGHTS, CDR2 YDEGEE. There are 13 residues in the CDR3. The V gene lost 1 base and the J gene lost 6 bases, with 11 bases spanning the gap. The CDR3 region has the DNA TGTGCCAGCAGCTTGTACAGCTCCCCCGAGCAGTACTTC. This sequence encodes CASSLYSSPEQYF.

The rearrangement links TRBV6-5 to TRBJ2-5; 10 bases line up with TRBD2. Germline trimming cut 5 bases from V and 2 bases from J; bases unmatched to any gene: 5. The germline V gene encodes CDR1 MNHEY and CDR2 SVGAGI. There are 15 residues in the CDR3. The CDR3 loop reads CASSRLAGIQETQYF. The DNA for the CDR3 is TGTGCCAGCAGTCGACTAGCGGGTATACAAGAGACCCAGTACTTC.

This chain uses TRBV15 with TRBJ2-1; D gene unclear. V lost 0 bases, J lost 0 bases, and 6 bases lay in between. This CDR3 has 15 residues. Germline values: CDR1 LNHNV, CDR2 YYDKDF (reference sequence). The CDR3, as DNA: TGTGCCACCAGCAGAGATACAAGCTCCTACAATGAGCAGTTCTTC. Protein: CATSRDTSSYNEQFF. Variable domain in full (rest from reference TRBV15 and TRBJ2-1): DAMVIQNPRYQVTQFGKPVTLSCSQTLNHNVMYWYQQKSSQAPKLLFHYYDKDFNNEADTPDNFQSRRPNTSFCFLDIRSPGLGDTAMYLCATSRDTSSYNEQFFGPGTRLTVL.

This clone was counted between two and nine times. V is TRBV5-3 and J is TRBJ1-1; the match to TRBD1 covers 7 bases. TRBV5-3 is treated as an ORF (open reading frame) with a function not yet certain. CDR3 size: 15 residues. V shed 5 bases and J 0 bases; nucleotides not matched to a gene: 7. The CDR3 protein is CARRAQGPLNTEAFF. The CDR3 nucleotides read TGTGCCAGAAGGGCACAGGGGCCCCTGAACACTGAAGCTTTCTTT.

The chain couples TRBV6-5 to TRBJ2-5, with TRBD1 matching 8 bases. The J call may be mistaken, given a closer DNA end match to TRBJ2-7. The length of the CDR3 is 13 residues. Germline lookup yields CDR1 MNHEY and CDR2 SVGAGI. CDR3 sequence reads: CASGGQGTYEQYF. The DNA for the CDR3 is TGTGCCAGCGGTGGACAGGGAACCTACGAGCAGTACTTC.

This chain uses TRBV5-1 with TRBJ2-5; 11 bases fit TRBD2. From germline, CDR1 is SGHRS and CDR2 YFSETQ. CDR3 length: 16 amino acids. The junction had 10 bases not matched to a gene; V was cut back by 4 bases and J by 5 bases. The CDR3: CASSTTPGTSGETQYF. The DNA for the CDR3 is TGCGCCAGCAGCACGACTCCCGGGACTAGCGGTGAGACCCAGTACTTC.

V is TRBV13 and J is TRBJ2-7; a weak D match, TRBD2 (6 bases). Deletions cut 5 bases from V and 1 base from J, with 9 bases between. Germline V gene lookup returns CDR1 PRHDT and CDR2 FYEKMQ (reference sequence). The CDR3 totals 13 residues. The CDR3 sequence: CASSVGLSYEQYF. The CDR3 bases are TGTGCCAGCAGCGTCGGACTATCCTACGAGCAGTACTTC.

The sample holds a few counts of this clone. V usage is TRBV19 and J usage is TRBJ1-1; D gene uncertain. The CDR3 runs 10 residues. Germline CDR1 LNHDA, CDR2 SQIVND (reference sequence). The ends were cut back, 8 bases at V and 3 bases at J, with 4 bases in the middle. The CDR3 loop is CASRDTEAFF. DNA for the CDR3: TGTGCCAGTCGGGACACTGAAGCTTTCTTT.

The chain is built from TRBV4-2 and TRBJ2-1; D perhaps matches TRBD2 (5 bases). The V end lost 4 bases, the J end lost 4 bases, and 14 bases lay between the germline ends. The CDR3 sequence is 15 residues long. Germline loops: CDR1 LGHNA, CDR2 YNFKEQ. The CDR3 spells CASSLTSLNYNEQFF. The CDR3 nucleotides read TGTGCCAGCAGCCTAACTAGTTTAAATTACAATGAGCAGTTCTTC.

This CDR3 is CASSPEVLGTNEKLFF. In DNA form, the CDR3 reads TGTGCCAGCTCACCAGAGGTTCTGGGAACTAATGAAAAACTGTTTTTT. The V and J genes are TRBV18 and TRBJ1-4; D gene uncertain. Germline V gene data show CDR1 as KGHSH and CDR2 as LQKENI. There are 16 residues in the CDR3. V was pared by 2 bases and J by 1 base, with 11 bases between.

The chain links TRBV30 to TRBJ2-5, with D perhaps matching TRBD2 (6 bases). Germline V gene sequence: CDR1 GTSNPN, CDR2 SVGIG (reference sequence). Trimming cost V 6 bases and J 7 bases, with 18 bases left between them. The CDR3 sequence is 13 residues long. In nucleotides, the CDR3 is TGTGCCTGCAGAAGGCTCCTGGGAGGGACCCAGTACTTC. Translating gives CACRRLLGGTQYF.

The chain employs TRBV7-8 and TRBJ2-5, with TRBD2 identical over 7 bases. The DNA end lines up better with TRBJ2-7; the J call may be wrong. The length of the CDR3 is 15 residues. The germline CDR1 and CDR2 sequences are SGHVS and FQNEAQ. CDR3 bases: TGTGCCAGCAGCGAGGAAGCGGGGCTCTCCTACGAGCAGTACTTC. This sequence encodes CASSEEAGLSYEQYF.

This clone appeared once. The sample contains more than one DNA sequence encoding this CDR3. The chain recombines TRBV29-1 with TRBJ1-1; tentatively, D is TRBD1 (5 bases). Germline V gene lookup returns CDR1 SQVTM and CDR2 ANQGSEA. The CDR3 covers 13 residues. The CDR3 reads CSHQGVLNTEAFF. The CDR3 DNA is TGCAGTCATCAAGGGGTCCTGAACACTGAAGCTTTCTTT.

This clone turned up a few times. This rearrangement joins TRBV7-9 to TRBJ1-4, with D unresolved. The germline CDR1 and CDR2 sequences are SEHNR and FQNEAQ (reference sequence). This CDR3 region has 14 residues. Trimming cost V 1 base and J 1 base, with 4 bases left between them. The CDR3 nucleotides are TGTGCCAGCAGCTTAGGGAGAACTAATGAAAAACTGTTTTTT. Protein: CASSLGRTNEKLFF. The full variable domain, its missing parts supplied by reference TRBV7-9 and TRBJ1-4, is DTGVSQNPRHKITKRGQNVTFRCDPISEHNRLYWYRQTLGQGPEFLTYFQNEAQLEKSRLLSDRFSAERPKGSFSTLEIQRTEQGDSAMYLCASSLGRTNEKLFFGSGTQLSVL.